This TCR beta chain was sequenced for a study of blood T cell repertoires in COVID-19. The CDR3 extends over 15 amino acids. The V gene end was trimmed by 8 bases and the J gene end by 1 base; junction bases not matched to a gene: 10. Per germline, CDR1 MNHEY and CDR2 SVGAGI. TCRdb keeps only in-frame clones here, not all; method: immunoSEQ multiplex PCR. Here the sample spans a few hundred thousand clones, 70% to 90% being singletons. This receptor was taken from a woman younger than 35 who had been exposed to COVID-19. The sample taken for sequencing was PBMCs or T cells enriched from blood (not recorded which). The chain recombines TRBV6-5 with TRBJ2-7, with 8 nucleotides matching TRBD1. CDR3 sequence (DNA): TGTGCCAGCGAACCCCGGACAGGGCAGTCCTACGAGCAGTACTTC. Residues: CASEPRTGQSYEQYF.